The sequence of this T cell receptor beta chain was determined in a study of blood T cell repertoires in COVID-19. In the study's own analysis: It was from reference gene primer amplification that nucleated cell counts were estimated. Produced via immunoSEQ multiplex PCR; TCRdb's table is partial and in-frame only. V, J and clone size were drawn from that table, and D and trimming were deduced from the DNA. Found here are 250,000 to 300,000 clones, approximately 90% of them singletons; the top ten hold approximately 12%. This clone was seen only once. This CDR3 region has 13 residues. With 2 bases clipped from V and 4 bases from J, the junction kept 0 bases outside the gene matches.

The chain combines TRBV12-3 or TRBV12-4 with TRBJ1-1; 8 bases agree with TRBD1. The sample was peripheral blood. The receptor comes from a woman aged 55-75 years with acute or convalescent COVID-19. Written as DNA, the CDR3 is TGTGCCAGCAGTTTACAGGGGGCCACTGAAGCTTTCTTT. It specifies CASSLQGATEAFF.